This T cell receptor (beta chain) was sequenced for a study of Ad26.COV2.S vaccination and SARS-CoV-2 variants. The germline gives CDR1 SQVTM, CDR2 ANQGSEA. This CDR3 comprises 13 residues. Trimming removed 7 bases at V and 6 bases at J, with 18 bases between. Stated treatment: about 20 received Ad26.COV2.S at low or high dose, single or two shots; a few received placebo; per-sample allocation not given. Collection of the samples took place on day 63 after the first injection of vaccine or placebo. At a Boston site, the person donating was an adult of 18-55 years. What was given as vaccine was an Ad26 vector encoding Wuhan-strain SARS-CoV-2 spike. Assay: immunoSEQ multiplex PCR; the TCRdb copy retains only in-frame clones and omits some. The table lists fewer than 800,000 clones, about 89% of them singletons.

J is TRBJ1-2 and V is TRBV29-1; D unclear. This sequence was found in a person between 18 and 65 years old who received the Ad26.COV2.S COVID-19 vaccine or a placebo. This sample comprised peripheral blood, obtained in a trial of Ad26.COV2.S vaccine versus placebo. DNA of the CDR3: TGCAGCGCTACCACCCTCATCGCGGATGGCTACACCTTC. It specifies CSATTLIADGYTF.